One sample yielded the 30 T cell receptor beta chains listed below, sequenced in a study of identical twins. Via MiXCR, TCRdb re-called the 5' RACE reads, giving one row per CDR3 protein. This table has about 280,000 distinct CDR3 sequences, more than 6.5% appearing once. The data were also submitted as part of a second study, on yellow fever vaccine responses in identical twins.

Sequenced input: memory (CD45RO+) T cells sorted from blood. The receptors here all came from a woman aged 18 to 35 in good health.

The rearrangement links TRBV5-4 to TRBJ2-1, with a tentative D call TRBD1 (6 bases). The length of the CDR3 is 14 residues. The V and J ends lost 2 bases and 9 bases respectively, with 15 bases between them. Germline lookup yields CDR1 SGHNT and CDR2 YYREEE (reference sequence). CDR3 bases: TGTGCCAGCAGCTTAGGGGGATACTCGGGTGAGCAGTTCTTC. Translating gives CASSLGGYSGEQFF. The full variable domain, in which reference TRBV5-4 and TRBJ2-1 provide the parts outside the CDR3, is ETGVTQSPTHLIKTRGQQVTLRCSSQSGHNTVSWYQQALGQGPQFIFQYYREEENGRGNFPPRFSGLQFPNYSSELNVNALELDDSALYLCASSLGGYSGEQFFGPGTRLTVL.

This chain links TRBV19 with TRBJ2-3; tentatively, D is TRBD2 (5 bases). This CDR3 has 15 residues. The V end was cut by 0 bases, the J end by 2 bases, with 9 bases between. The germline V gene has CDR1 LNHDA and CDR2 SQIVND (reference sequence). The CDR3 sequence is CASSIEAGPTDTQYF. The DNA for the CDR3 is TGTGCCAGTAGTATAGAGGCGGGCCCCACAGATACGCAGTATTTT.

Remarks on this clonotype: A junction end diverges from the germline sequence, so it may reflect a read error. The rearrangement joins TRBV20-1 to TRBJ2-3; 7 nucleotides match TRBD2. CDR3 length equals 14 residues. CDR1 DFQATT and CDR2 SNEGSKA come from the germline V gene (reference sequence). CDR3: CSALLALSTDTQYF. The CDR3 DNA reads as TGCAGTGCCCTACTAGCGCTTAGCACGGATACGCAGTATTTT.

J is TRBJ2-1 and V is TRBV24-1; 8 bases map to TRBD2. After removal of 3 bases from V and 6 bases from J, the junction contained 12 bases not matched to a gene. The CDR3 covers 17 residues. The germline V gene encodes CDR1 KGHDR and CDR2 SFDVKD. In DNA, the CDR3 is TGTGCCACCAGTGATCCTACCCTCGGCGGGAGGACCAATGAGCAGTTCTTC. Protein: CATSDPTLGGRTNEQFF.

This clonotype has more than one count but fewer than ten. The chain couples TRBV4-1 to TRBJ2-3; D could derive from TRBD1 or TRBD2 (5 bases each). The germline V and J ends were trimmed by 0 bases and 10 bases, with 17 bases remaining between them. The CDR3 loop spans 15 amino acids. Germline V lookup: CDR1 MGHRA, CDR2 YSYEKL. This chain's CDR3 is CASSQEWGTRWAQYF. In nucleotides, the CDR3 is TGCGCCAGCAGCCAAGAATGGGGGACCCGCTGGGCGCAGTATTTT.

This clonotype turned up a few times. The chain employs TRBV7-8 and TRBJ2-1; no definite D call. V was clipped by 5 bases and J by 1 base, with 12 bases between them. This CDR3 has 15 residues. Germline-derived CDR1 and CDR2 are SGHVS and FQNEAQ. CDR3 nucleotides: TGTGCCAGCAGCGCCTCACAGCAGTCCTACAATGAGCAGTTCTTC. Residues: CASSASQQSYNEQFF.

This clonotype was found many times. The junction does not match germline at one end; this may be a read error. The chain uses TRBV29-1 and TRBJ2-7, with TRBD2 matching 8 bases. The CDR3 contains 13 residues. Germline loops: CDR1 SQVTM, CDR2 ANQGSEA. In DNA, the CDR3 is TGCAGCGTGGAAGTGGCGGGAGGAGGAGAGCAGTACTTC. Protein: CSVEVAGGGEQYF.

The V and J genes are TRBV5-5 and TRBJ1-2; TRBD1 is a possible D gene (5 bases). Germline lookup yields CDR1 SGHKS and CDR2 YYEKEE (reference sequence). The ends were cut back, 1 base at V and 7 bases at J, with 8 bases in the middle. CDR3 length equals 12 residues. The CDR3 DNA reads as TGTGCCAGCAGCTTGCCTCAGGGTGGCTACACCTTC. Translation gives CASSLPQGGYTF.

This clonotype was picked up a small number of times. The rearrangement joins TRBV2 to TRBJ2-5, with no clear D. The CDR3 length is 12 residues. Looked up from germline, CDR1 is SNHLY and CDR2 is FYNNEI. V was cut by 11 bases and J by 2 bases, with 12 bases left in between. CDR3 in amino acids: CAQAGIQETQYF. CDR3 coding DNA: TGTGCCCAAGCCGGCATACAAGAGACCCAGTACTTC.

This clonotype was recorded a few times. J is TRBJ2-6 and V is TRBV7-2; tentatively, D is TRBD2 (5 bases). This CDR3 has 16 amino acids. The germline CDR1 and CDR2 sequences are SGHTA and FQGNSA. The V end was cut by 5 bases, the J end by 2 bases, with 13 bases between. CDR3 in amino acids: CASSQFQRAGANVLTF. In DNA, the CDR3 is TGTGCCAGCAGCCAGTTCCAGAGGGCTGGGGCCAACGTCCTGACTTTC.

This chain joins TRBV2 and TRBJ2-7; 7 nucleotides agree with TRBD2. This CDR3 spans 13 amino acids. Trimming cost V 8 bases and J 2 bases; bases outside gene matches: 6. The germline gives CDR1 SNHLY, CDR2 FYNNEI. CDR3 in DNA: TGTGCCAGCGCTACGGGACTAACCTACGAGCAGTACTTC. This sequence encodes CASATGLTYEQYF. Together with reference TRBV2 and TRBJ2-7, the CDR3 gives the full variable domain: EPEVTQTPSHQVTQMGQEVILRCVPISNHLYFYWYRQILGQKVEFLVSFYNNEISEKSEIFDDQFSVERPDGSNFTLKIRSTKLEDSAMYFCASATGLTYEQYFGPGTRLTVT.

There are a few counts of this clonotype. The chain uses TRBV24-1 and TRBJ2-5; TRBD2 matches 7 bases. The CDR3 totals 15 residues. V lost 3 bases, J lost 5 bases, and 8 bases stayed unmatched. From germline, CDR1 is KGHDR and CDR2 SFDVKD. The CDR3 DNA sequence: TGTGCCACCAGTGATAGACGGGGAGGGAGGGAGACCCAGTACTTC. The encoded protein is CATSDRRGGRETQYF.

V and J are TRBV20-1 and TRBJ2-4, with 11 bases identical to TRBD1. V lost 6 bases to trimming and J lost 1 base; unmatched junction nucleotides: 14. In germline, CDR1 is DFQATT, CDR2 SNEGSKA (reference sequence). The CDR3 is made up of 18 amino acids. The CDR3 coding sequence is TGCAGTGCGAACCGGACAGGGGGCCGACGTTTGGCCAAAAACATTCAGTACTTC. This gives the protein CSANRTGGRRLAKNIQYF.

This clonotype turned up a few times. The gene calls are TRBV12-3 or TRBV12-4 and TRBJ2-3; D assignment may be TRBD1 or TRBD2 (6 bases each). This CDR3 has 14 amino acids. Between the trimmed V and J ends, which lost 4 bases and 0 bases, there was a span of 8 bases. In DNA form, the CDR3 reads TGTGCCAGCAGTTGGGGGGCGAGCACAGATACGCAGTATTTT. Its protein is CASSWGASTDTQYF.

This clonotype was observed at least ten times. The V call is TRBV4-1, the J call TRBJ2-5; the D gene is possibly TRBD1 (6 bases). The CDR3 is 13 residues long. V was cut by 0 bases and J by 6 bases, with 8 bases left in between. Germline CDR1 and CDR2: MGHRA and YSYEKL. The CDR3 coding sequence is TGCGCCAGCAGCCAAGACAGGGGAAAGACCCAGTACTTC. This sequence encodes CASSQDRGKTQYF.

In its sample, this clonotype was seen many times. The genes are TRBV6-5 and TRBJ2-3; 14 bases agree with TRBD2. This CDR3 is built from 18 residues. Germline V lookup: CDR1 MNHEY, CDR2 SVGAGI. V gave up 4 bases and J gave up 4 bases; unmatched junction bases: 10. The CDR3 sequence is CASSSNPGLAGASDTQYF. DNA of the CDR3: TGTGCCAGCAGTTCTAACCCGGGACTAGCGGGAGCATCAGATACGCAGTATTTT.

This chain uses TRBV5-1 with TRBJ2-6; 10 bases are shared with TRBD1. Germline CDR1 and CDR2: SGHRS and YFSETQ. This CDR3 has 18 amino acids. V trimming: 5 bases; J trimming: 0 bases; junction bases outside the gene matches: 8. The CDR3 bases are TGCGCCAGCAGACCGACAGGGGGCGATCACTCTGGGGCCAACGTCCTGACTTTC. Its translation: CASRPTGGDHSGANVLTF.

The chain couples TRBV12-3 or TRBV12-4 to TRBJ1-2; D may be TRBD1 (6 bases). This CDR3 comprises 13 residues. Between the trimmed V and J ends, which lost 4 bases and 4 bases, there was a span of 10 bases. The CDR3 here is CASSSGAFYGYTF. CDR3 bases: TGTGCCAGCAGTTCAGGGGCATTCTATGGCTACACCTTC.

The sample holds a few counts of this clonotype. The CDR3 DNA follows: TGTGCCAGCGGCTATACAGGGTCCTACGAGCAGTACTTC. Encoded protein: CASGYTGSYEQYF. The rearrangement uses TRBV27 and TRBJ2-7; possibly TRBD1 for D (6 bases). Germline CDR1 and CDR2: MNHEY and SMNVEV (reference sequence). The CDR3 length is 13 residues. V lost 8 bases and J lost 1, with 12 bases in between.

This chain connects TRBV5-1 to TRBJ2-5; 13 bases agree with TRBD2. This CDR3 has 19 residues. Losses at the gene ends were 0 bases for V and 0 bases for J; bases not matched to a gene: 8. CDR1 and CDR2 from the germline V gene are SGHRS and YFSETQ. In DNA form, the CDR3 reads TGCGCCAGCAGCTTGGAGGGACTAGCGGGGAGAAGGTACCAAGAGACCCAGTACTTC. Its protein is CASSLEGLAGRRYQETQYF.

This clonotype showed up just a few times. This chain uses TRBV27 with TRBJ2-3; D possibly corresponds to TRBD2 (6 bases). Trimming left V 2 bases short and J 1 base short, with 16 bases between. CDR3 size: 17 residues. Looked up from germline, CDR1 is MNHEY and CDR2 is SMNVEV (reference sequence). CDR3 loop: CASSLGLLASGTDTQYF. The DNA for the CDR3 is TGTGCCAGCAGTTTAGGGCTACTAGCATCTGGCACAGATACGCAGTATTTT.

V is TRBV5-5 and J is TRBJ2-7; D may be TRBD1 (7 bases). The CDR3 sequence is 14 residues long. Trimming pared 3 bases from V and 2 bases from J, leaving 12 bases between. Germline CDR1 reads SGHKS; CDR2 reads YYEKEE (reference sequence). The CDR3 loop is CASSSGGQTYEQYF. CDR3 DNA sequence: TGTGCCAGCAGCTCAGGGGGGCAGACCTACGAGCAGTACTTC.

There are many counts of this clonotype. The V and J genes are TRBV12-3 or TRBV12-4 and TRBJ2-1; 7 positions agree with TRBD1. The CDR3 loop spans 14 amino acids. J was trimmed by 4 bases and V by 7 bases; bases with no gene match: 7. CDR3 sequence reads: CASIVSTGYNEQFF. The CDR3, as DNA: TGTGCCAGCATCGTATCGACAGGGTACAATGAGCAGTTCTTC.

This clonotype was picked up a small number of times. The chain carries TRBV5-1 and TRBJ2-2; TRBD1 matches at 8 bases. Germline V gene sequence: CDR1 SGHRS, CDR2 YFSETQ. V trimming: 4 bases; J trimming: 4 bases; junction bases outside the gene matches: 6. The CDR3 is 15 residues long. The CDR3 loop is CASSLGQGATGELFF. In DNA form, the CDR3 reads TGCGCCAGCAGCCTCGGACAGGGCGCCACCGGGGAGCTGTTTTTT.

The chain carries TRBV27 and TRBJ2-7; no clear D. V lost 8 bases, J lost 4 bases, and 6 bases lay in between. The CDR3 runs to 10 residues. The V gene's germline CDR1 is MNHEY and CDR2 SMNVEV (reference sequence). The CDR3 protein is CASGKYEQYF. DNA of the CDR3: TGTGCCAGCGGGAAGTACGAGCAGTACTTC.

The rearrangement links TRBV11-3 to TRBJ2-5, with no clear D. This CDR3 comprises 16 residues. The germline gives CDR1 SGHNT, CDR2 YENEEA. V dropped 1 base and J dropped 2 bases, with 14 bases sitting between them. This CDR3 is CASSLAFFADQETQYF. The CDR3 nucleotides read TGTGCCAGCAGCTTAGCTTTTTTTGCGGATCAAGAGACCCAGTACTTC.

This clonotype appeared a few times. The CDR3 loop reads CASSQDRDRSTYNEQFF. In nucleotides, the CDR3 is TGTGCCAGCAGCCAAGACCGGGACAGATCGACCTACAATGAGCAGTTCTTC. This rearrangement joins TRBV4-2 to TRBJ2-1, with TRBD1 matching 7 bases. The germline V gene encodes CDR1 LGHNA and CDR2 YNFKEQ. This CDR3 comprises 17 residues. The V gene end was trimmed by 0 bases and the J gene end by 2 bases; junction bases not matched to a gene: 7.

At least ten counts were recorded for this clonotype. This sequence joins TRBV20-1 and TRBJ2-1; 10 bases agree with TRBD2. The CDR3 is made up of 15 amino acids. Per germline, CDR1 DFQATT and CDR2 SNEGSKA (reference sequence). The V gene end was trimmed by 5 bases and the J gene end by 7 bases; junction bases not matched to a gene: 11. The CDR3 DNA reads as TGCAGTGCTTTTCCCAACCTAGCGGGGGTGAATGAGCAGTTCTTC. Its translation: CSAFPNLAGVNEQFF.

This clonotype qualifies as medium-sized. The CDR3 here is CASSFSGGADTQYF. The CDR3 coding sequence is TGTGCCAGCAGCTTTAGCGGGGGGGCGGATACGCAGTATTTT. The J gene is TRBJ2-3, the V gene TRBV5-6, with 11 nucleotides matching TRBD2. The CDR3 loop spans 14 amino acids. Germline CDR1 SGHDT, CDR2 YYEEEE. The ends lost 2 bases at V and 6 bases at J; junction bases unmatched: 2.

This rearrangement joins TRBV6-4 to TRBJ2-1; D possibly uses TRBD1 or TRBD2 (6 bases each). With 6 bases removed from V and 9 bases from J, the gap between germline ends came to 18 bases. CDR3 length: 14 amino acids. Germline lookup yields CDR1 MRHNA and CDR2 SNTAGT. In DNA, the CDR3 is TGTGCCAGCAGACCAGAGGGGGGTCTCGGTGAGCAGTTCTTC. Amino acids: CASRPEGGLGEQFF.